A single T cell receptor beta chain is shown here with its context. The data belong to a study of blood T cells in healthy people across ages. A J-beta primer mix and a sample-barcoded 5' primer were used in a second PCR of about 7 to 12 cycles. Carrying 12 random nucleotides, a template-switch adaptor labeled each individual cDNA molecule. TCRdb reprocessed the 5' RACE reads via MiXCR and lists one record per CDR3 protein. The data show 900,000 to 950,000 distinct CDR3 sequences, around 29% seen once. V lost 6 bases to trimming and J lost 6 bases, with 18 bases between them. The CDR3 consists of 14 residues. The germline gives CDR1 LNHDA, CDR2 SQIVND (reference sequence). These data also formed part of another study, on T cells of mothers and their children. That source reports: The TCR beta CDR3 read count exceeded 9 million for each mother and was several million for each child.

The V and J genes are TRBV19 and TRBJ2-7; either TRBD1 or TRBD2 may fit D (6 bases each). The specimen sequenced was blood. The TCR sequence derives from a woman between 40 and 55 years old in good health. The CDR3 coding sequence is TGTGCCAGTAGAACCGGAGGGGGGTCGGGCGAGCAGTACTTC. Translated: CASRTGGGSGEQYF.